This T cell receptor (beta chain) was obtained from a study of T-cell memory formation after mild COVID-19 (dated by TCRdb to 2020 to 2023). Background on the whole study: TCR sequence clusters from the two donors were found to be largely donor specific. In a couple of donors, T-cell clones that expanded and contracted after mild COVID-19 were followed by sequencing TCRalpha and TCRbeta repertoires longitudinally. Two young, previously healthy adult volunteers, one female and one male, were included in the cohort.

The germline V gene (reference sequence) sets CDR1 to LGHDT and CDR2 to YNNKEL. Spanning cysteine to phenylalanine, the CDR3 consists of 15 amino acids. This entry keeps only the CDR3 DNA: 45 bases, framed from base 1. At the junction V is shortened by 0 bases and J by 2 bases, with 8 bases in between. Study-wide conclusions, independent of this receptor: SARS-CoV-2 specificity of the second-wave clones peaking on day 37 was not confirmed. The detection of some responding clones in pre-infection memory suggests that pre-existing cross-reactive memory T cells joined the SARS-CoV-2 response. Contracting CD4+ clones turned up mainly in the CM and EM memory subsets, whereas EMRA was where CD8+ clones were enriched. Only two mild cases were covered by the study, and larger cohorts that include severe cases with pre-infection samples were considered necessary. Clones contracting from day 15 to 85 had balanced CD4/CD8 phenotypes, while a second wave expanding from day 15 to 37 was biased towards CD4+.

PBMCs were isolated by Ficoll-Paque density gradient centrifugation. Sequenced using an Illumina NovaSeq 6000. TCRalpha and TCRbeta cDNA libraries were built by 5'RACE with constant-segment primers, adding sample barcodes and unique molecular identifiers. RNA was extracted from every sample with Trizol reagent. Libraries were amplified in two PCR steps, with a second sample barcode and Illumina TruSeq adapters added in the second step. Libraries were sequenced on an Illumina NovaSeq with 2 x 150 bp paired-end reads. The study's processing was this. The reads were demultiplexed and collapsed into UMI-guided consensus sequences using migec v1.2.7. Using mixcr v2.1.11, UMI consensuses were aligned to TRA and TRB V and J templates and then assembled into clonotypes. Clonotypes were classified as expanded or contracted when called significant by both edgeR and NoisET, with noise models trained on biological replicates. For edgeR calls, the cutoffs were a false discovery rate-adjusted p below 0.01 and a log2 fold-change threshold of 1. As an exploratory analysis of dynamics, max-normalized trajectories of the 1000 most abundant clonotypes were examined by PCA with hierarchical clustering. The CD4 or CD8 phenotype of responding clones was assigned using the separately sequenced CD4+ and CD8+ repertoires. The raw public reads went through TCRdb reprocessing: fastp at Q25, MiXCR clone calling, in-frame beta chains kept. Here each entry gathers all rows of one CDR3 protein and keeps the most common genes and DNA. What appears here as the V and J calls and clone size reflects TCRdb's work, not the paper's. This sample comprises 400,000 to 500,000 distinct CDR3 sequences, about 24% of them detected only once. The ten largest clones take up 8.5% to 9% of the sample.

This clonotype was counted only a few times. The specificity of this receptor is unknown. There are no base qualities to consult, and no much larger clone falls within one base. Sequenced input: PBMCs or a T cell subset sorted from them (not recorded which). This receptor was obtained from an adult woman who had mild COVID-19 (a few samples of this study predate the infection). The sample titles of this study are shuffled in the database, so cell type and time point are left out; the donor was told from shared clones. The V and J segments used are TRBV3-1 and TRBJ2-1; a confident D gene designation cannot be given. CDR3 region: CASSQEVVTYNEQFF. The nucleotides read TGTGCCAGCAGCCAAGAGGTAGTGACCTACAATGAGCAGTTCTTC.